The entry that follows covers one T cell receptor (beta chain) sequence. The data are from a study of cytomegalovirus exposure and HLA in healthy donors. V lost 5 bases and J lost 8, with 10 bases in between. Looked up from germline, CDR1 is SEHNR and CDR2 is FQNEAQ (reference sequence). There are 12 residues in the CDR3. Vbeta (60) and Jbeta (13) primers were used in the PCR. In the authors' workflow: An analysis performed later counted 81 million or so unique TCR beta chains (roughly 11 million of them shared). Profiling relied on immunoSEQ multiplex PCR, and the TCRdb table lists in-frame clones only, not all of them. The V and J calls and clone size were taken over from that table, and D and trimming were inferred from the DNA. The sample yields under 55,000 clones, approximately 70% seen once.

The V call is TRBV7-9, the J call TRBJ2-1; TRBD2 might be the D (5 bases). Sequenced: PBMCs. This clonotype was obtained from a man aged 18 to 30 in good health and CMV-seronegative. The CDR3: CASSLRVHEQFF. CDR3 bases: TGTGCCAGCAGCCTGAGGGTACATGAGCAGTTCTTC.